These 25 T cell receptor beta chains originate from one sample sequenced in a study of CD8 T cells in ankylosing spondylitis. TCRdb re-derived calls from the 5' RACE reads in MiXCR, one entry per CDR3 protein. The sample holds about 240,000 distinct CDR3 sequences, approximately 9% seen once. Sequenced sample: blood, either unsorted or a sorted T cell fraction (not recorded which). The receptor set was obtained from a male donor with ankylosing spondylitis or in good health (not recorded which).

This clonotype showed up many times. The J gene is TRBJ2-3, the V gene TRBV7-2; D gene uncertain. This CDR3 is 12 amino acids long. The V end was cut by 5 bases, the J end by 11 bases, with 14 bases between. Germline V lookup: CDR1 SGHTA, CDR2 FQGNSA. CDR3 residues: CASSADLKRQYF. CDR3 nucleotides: TGTGCCAGCAGCGCCGACCTTAAAAGGCAGTATTTT.

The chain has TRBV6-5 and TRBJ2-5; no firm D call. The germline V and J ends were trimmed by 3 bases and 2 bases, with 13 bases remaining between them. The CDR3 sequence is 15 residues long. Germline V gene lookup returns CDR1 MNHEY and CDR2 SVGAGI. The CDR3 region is CASSYSWAKQETQYF. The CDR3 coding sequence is TGTGCCAGCAGTTATAGTTGGGCCAAACAAGAGACCCAGTACTTC.

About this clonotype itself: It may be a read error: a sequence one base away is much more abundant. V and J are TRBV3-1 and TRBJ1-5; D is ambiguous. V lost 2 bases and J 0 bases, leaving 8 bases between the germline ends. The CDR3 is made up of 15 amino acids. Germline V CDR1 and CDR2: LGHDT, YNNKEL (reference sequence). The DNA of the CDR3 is TGTGCCAGCAGCCAACAACCGGGTAGCAATCAGCCCCAGCATTTT. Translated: CASSQQPGSNQPQHF.

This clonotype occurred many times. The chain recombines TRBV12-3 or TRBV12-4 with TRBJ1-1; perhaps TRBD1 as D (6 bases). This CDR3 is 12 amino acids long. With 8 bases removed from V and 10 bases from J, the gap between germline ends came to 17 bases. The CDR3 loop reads CASDEGGLTAFF. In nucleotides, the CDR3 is TGTGCCAGCGATGAAGGGGGACTAACAGCTTTCTTT.

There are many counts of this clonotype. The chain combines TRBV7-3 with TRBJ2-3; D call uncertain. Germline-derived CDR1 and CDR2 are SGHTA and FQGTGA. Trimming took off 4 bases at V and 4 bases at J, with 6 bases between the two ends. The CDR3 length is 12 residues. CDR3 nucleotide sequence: TGTGCCAGCAGCTCAAAGTCAGATACGCAGTATTTT. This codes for CASSSKSDTQYF.

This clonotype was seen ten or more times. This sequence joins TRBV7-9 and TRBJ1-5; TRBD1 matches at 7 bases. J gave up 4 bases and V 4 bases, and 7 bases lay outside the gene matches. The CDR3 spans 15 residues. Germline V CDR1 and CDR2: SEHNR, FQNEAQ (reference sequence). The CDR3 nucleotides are TGTGCCAGCAGCTCGCCCGGGACAGCTAATCAGCCCCAGCATTTT. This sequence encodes CASSSPGTANQPQHF.

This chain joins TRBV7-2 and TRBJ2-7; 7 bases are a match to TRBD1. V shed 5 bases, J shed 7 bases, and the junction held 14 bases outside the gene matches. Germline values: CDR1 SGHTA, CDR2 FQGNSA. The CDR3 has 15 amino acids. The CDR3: CASSLRTGFDREQYF. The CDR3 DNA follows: TGTGCCAGCAGCCTTCGGACAGGTTTCGACCGGGAGCAGTACTTC.

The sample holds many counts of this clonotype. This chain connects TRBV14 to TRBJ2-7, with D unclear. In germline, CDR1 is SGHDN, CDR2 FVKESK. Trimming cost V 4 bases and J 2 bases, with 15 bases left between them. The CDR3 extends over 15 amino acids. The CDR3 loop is CASSPRDGFAYEQYF. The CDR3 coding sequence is TGTGCCAGCAGCCCAAGAGATGGTTTTGCCTACGAGCAGTACTTC.

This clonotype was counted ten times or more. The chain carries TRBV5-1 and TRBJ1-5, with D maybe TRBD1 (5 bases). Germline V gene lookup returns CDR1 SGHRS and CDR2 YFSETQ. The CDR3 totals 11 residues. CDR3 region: CAHEGDQPQHF. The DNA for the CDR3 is TGCGCACACGAAGGGGACCAGCCCCAGCATTTT.

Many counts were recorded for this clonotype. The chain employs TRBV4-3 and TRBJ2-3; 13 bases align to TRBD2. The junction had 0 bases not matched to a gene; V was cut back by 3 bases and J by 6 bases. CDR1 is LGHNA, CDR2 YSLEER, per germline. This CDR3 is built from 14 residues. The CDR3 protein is CASSQTSGRDTQYF. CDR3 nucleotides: TGCGCCAGCAGCCAGACTAGCGGGAGGGATACGCAGTATTTT.

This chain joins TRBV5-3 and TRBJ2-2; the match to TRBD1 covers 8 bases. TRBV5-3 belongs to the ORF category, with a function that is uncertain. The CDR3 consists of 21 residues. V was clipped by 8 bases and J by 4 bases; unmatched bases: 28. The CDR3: CARGLGFIGQGLMASTGELFF. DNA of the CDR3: TGTGCCAGGGGCTTGGGTTTCATCGGACAGGGTTTAATGGCGAGCACCGGGGAGCTGTTTTTT.

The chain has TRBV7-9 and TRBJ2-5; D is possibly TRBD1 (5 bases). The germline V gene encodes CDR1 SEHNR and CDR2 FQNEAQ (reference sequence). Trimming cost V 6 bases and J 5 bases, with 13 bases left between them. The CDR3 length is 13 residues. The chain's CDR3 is CASRSRAGETQYF. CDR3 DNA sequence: TGTGCCAGCAGAAGCAGGGCCGGGGAGACCCAGTACTTC.

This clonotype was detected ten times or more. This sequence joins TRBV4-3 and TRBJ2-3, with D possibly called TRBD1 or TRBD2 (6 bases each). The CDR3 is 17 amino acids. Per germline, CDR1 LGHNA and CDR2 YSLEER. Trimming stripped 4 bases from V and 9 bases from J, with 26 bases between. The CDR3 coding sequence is TGCGCCAGCAGCCGGGGGAGAGGGGGGCTCACAGATAGGACGCAGTATTTT. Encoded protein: CASSRGRGGLTDRTQYF.

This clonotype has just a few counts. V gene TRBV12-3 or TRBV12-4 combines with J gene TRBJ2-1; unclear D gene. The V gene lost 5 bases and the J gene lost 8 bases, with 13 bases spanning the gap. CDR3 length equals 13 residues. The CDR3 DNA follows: TGTGCCAGCAGTCCATGGACCGTGCATGAGCAGTTCTTC. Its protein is CASSPWTVHEQFF.

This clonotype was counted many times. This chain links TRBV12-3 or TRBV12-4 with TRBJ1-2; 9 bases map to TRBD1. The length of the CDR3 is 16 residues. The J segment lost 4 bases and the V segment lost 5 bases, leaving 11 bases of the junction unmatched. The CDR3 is CASSPILTGGSYGYTF. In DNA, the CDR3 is TGTGCCAGCAGTCCTATATTGACAGGGGGATCCTATGGCTACACCTTC.

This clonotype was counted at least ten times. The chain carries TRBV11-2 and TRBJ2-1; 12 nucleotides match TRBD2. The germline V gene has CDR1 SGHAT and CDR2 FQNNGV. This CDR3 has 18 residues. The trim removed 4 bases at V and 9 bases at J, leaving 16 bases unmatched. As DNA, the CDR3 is TGTGCCAGCAGCTCACCTAGCGGGAGGGCCCTATCTGAGGCTGAGCAGTTCTTC. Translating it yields CASSSPSGRALSEAEQFF.

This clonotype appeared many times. In DNA, the CDR3 is TGTGCCAGCAGCCCCCGACCGGACGAGGACTCTGGAAACACCATATATTTT. Its translation: CASSPRPDEDSGNTIYF. This chain connects TRBV7-9 to TRBJ1-3; D ambiguous. This CDR3 is 17 amino acids long. CDR1 is SEHNR and CDR2 is FQNEAQ in the germline V gene (reference sequence). V was cut by 5 bases and J by 0 bases, with 17 bases left in between.

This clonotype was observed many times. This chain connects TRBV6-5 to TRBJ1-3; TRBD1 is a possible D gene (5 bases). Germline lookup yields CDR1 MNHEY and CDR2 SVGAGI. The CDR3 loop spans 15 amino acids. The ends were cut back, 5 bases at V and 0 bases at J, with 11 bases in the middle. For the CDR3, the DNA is TGTGCCAGCAGTAACAGGCCCCGCTCTGGAAACACCATATATTTT. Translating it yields CASSNRPRSGNTIYF.

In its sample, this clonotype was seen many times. CDR3 sequence reads: CASSVTGEETQYF. In DNA form, the CDR3 reads TGCGCCAGCAGCGTCACAGGGGAAGAGACCCAGTACTTC. V gene TRBV5-1 combines with J gene TRBJ2-5, with 7 bases identical to TRBD1. From germline, CDR1 is SGHRS and CDR2 YFSETQ. V dropped 4 bases and J dropped 3; count of bases not matched to a gene: 3. The CDR3 runs 13 residues.

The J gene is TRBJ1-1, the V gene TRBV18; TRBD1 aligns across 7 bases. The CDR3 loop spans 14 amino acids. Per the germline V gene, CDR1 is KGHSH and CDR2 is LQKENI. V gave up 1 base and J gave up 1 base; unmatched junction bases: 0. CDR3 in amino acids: CASSPQGANTEAFF. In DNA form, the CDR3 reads TGTGCCAGCTCACCACAGGGGGCGAACACTGAAGCTTTCTTT.

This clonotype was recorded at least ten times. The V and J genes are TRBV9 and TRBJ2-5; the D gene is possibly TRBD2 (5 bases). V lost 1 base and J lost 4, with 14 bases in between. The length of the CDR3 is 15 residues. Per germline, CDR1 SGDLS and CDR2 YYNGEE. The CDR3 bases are TGTGCCAGCAGCGTACTCGGGGTGGGAGTAGAGACCCAGTACTTC. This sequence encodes CASSVLGVGVETQYF.

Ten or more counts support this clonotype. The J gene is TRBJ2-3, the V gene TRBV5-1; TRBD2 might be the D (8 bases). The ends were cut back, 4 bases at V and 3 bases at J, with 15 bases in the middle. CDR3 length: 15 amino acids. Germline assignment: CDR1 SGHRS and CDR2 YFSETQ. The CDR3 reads CASSRGGQPTDTQYF. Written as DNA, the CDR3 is TGCGCCAGCAGCCGGGGGGGACAGCCGACAGATACGCAGTATTTT.

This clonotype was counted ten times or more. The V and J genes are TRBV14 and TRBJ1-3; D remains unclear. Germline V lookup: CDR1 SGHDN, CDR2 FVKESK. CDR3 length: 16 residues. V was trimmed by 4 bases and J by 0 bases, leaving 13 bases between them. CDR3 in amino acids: CASSRLGETSGNTIYF. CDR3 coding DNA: TGTGCCAGCAGCCGCCTGGGCGAGACCTCTGGAAACACCATATATTTT. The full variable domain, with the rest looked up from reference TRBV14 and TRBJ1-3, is EAGVTQFPSHSVIEKGQTVTLRCDPISGHDNLYWYRRVMGKEIKFLLHFVKESKQDESGMPNNRFLAERTGGTYSTLKVQPAELEDSGVYFCASSRLGETSGNTIYFGEGSWLTVV.

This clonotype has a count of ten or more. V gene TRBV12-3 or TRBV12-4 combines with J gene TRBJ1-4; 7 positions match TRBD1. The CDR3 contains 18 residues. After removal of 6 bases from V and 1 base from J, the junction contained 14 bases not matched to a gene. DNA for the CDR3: TGTGCCAGCAGACGTGGGACAGCTCCCCTTCAAACTAATGAAAAACTGTTTTTT. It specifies CASRRGTAPLQTNEKLFF.

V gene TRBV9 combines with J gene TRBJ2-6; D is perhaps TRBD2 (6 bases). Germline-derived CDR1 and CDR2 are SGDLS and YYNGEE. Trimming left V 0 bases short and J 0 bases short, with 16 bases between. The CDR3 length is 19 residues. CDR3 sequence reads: CASSVVGLSIDSGANVLTF. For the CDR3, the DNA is TGTGCCAGCAGCGTAGTGGGACTGTCCATCGACTCTGGGGCCAACGTCCTGACTTTC.